The following is a T cell receptor (beta chain) sequence with its context. This record belongs to a study of blood T cell repertoires in COVID-19. Participants were aged about 18 to 100 years, lived in around 25 US areas, and enrolled virtually. Generated by immunoSEQ multiplex PCR, the TCRdb table keeps only in-frame clones and is missing some. Of roughly 250,000 clones in the sample, under 95% were seen once. Unmatched junction bases numbered 12, after V lost 6 bases and J lost 1 base. The germline V gene has CDR1 SGHNT and CDR2 YYREEE (reference sequence). This CDR3 contains 17 residues. This clonotype originated in a woman aged 40 to 50 with acute COVID-19. J is TRBJ2-3 and V is TRBV5-4; 9 bases match TRBD1. Material for sequencing was PBMCs or T cells enriched from blood (not recorded which). The CDR3 DNA sequence: TGTGCCAGCAACTATAGACGGAACAGGGGGCGCACAGATACGCAGTATTTT. It yields the protein CASNYRRNRGRTDTQYF.